The 10 T cell receptor beta chains presented below share a single source sample, sequenced in a study of cytomegalovirus exposure and HLA in healthy donors. Use of 60 Vbeta and 13 Jbeta primers characterized the PCR. Using immunoSEQ multiplex PCR, the repertoire was profiled, and TCRdb retains in-frame clones only, with some absent. The sample lists around 110,000 clones, roughly 87% occurring once. The sample comprised PBMCs. These receptors were obtained from a man aged 25 to 45 in good health and CMV-seropositive.

The chain links TRBV30 to TRBJ2-3, with 7 nucleotides matching TRBD2. CDR3 size: 16 residues. Trimming cost V 0 bases and J 6 bases; bases outside gene matches: 12. CDR1 and CDR2 from the germline V gene are GTSNPN and SVGIG (reference sequence). CDR3: CAWSVRKAGLGDTQYF. The DNA for the CDR3 is TGTGCCTGGAGTGTAAGAAAAGCGGGGTTGGGGGATACGCAGTATTTT.

V is TRBV19 and J is TRBJ2-2; unclear D gene. With 5 bases removed from V and 1 base from J, the gap between germline ends came to 8 bases. The CDR3 is made up of 14 amino acids. Germline CDR1 reads LNHDA; CDR2 reads SQIVND (reference sequence). CDR3 residues: CASSPFLNTGELFF. CDR3 nucleotide sequence: TGTGCCAGTAGTCCTTTCTTGAACACCGGGGAGCTGTTTTTT.

The chain couples TRBV6-6 to TRBJ2-1, with 11 positions matching TRBD1. The germline V gene has CDR1 MNHNY and CDR2 SVGAGI (reference sequence). The CDR3 totals 15 residues. V trimming: 5 bases; J trimming: 7 bases; junction bases outside the gene matches: 7. This CDR3 is CASSGGQGGDNEQFF. The CDR3 coding sequence is TGTGCCAGCAGTGGGGGACAGGGGGGGGATAATGAGCAGTTCTTC.

This clone has just a few counts. The V call is TRBV10-3, the J call TRBJ1-1; 7 positions agree with TRBD1. CDR1 is ENHRY and CDR2 is SYGVKD in the germline V gene. J was trimmed by 0 bases and V by 6 bases; bases with no gene match: 7. The CDR3 runs 15 residues. The DNA for the CDR3 is TGTGCCATCAGAGGAGGGGACAGCTTGAACACTGAAGCTTTCTTT. Its translation: CAIRGGDSLNTEAFF.

Judged by abundance, this clone is medium-sized (0.01 to 0.1%). The chain uses TRBV6-1 and TRBJ1-2; D might be TRBD1 (5 bases). V was trimmed by 3 bases and J by 6 bases, leaving 20 bases between them. The germline V gene encodes CDR1 MNHNS and CDR2 SASEGT. The CDR3 length is 16 residues. The CDR3 coding sequence is TGTGCCAGCAGTGAGACTACAGGAAGCCCGGGGGATGGCTACACCTTC. This encodes CASSETTGSPGDGYTF.

The chain couples TRBV4-1 to TRBJ2-4; 12 bases are a match to TRBD2. Trimming took 1 base from V and 9 from J; bases not matched to a gene: 4. CDR1 is MGHRA, CDR2 YSYEKL, per germline. This CDR3 has 15 amino acids. CDR3 residues: CASSQGLAGDGIQYF. CDR3 DNA sequence: TGCGCCAGCAGCCAAGGACTAGCGGGGGATGGCATTCAGTACTTC.

The chain recombines TRBV18 with TRBJ2-7; no firm D call. The V end was cut by 6 bases, the J end by 12 bases, with 15 bases between. The germline CDR1 and CDR2 sequences are KGHSH and LQKENI. This CDR3 has 11 residues. The CDR3 coding sequence is TGTGCCAGCTCCACCCACGATACTTGGTACTTC. Translated, it gives CASSTHDTWYF.

V gene TRBV4-1 combines with J gene TRBJ2-5; weak D call: TRBD2 (6 bases). V was trimmed by 2 bases and J by 1 base, leaving 11 bases between them. Germline lookup yields CDR1 MGHRA and CDR2 YSYEKL. The CDR3 runs to 15 residues. The CDR3: CASSQILSGQETQYF. In nucleotides, the CDR3 is TGCGCCAGCAGCCAAATCCTTAGCGGCCAAGAGACCCAGTACTTC.

This clone was found once. The chain uses TRBV10-2 and TRBJ2-7; 12 nucleotides agree with TRBD2. The germline gives CDR1 WSHSY, CDR2 SAAADI. V lost 3 bases to trimming and J lost 6 bases; unmatched junction nucleotides: 12. The CDR3 runs to 17 residues. The chain's CDR3 is CASSDIVLTSGGGEQYF. CDR3 DNA sequence: TGCGCCAGCAGTGATATCGTTTTGACTAGCGGGGGAGGCGAGCAGTACTTC.

This chain links TRBV5-4 with TRBJ2-5; 11 positions match TRBD2. V shed 4 bases and J 2 bases; nucleotides not matched to a gene: 4. The CDR3 is 15 amino acids. Germline CDR1 SGHNT, CDR2 YYREEE (reference sequence). In DNA form, the CDR3 reads TGTGCCAGCAGCAAAATAGCGGGGGGGCAAGAGACCCAGTACTTC. It yields the protein CASSKIAGGQETQYF.